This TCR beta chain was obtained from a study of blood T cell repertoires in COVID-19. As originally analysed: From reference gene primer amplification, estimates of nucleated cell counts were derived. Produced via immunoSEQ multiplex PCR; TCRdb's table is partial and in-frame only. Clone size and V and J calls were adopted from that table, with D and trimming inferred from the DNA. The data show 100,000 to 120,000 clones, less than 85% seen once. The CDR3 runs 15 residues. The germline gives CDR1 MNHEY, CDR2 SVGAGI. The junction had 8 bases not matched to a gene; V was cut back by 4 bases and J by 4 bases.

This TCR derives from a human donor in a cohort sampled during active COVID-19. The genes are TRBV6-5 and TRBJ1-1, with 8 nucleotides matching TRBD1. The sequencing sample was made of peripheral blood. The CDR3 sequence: CASSSDRAVVTEAFF. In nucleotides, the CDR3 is TGTGCCAGCAGTTCGGACAGGGCGGTAGTCACTGAAGCTTTCTTT.